This T cell receptor (beta chain) was sequenced during a study of PD-L1 blockade in urothelial cancer. General observations from the study: Durable-benefit patients showed greater tumor-associated blood clone expansion at 3 weeks.

After removal of 4 bases from V and 5 bases from J, the junction contained 8 bases not matched to a gene. The CDR3 length is 14 residues. CDR1 and CDR2 from the germline V gene are SEHNR and FQNEAQ (reference sequence). To note about this clone: Antigen: not known.

The method was immunoSEQ multiplex PCR; TCRdb's version includes in-frame clones alone and lacks a portion of them. The table has about 56,000 clones, over 75% seen once. Indicated time point: pretreatment peripheral blood. Diagnoses among patients were locally advanced or metastatic urothelial carcinoma. V is TRBV7-9 and J is TRBJ2-7, with 7 bases fitting TRBD1. This TCR was recovered from a man between 70 and 80 years old with urothelial cancer. Sequenced material: PBMCs, taken around atezolizumab (anti-PD-L1) treatment. CDR3 sequence reads: CASSSQGVGDEQYF. CDR3 DNA: TGTGCCAGCAGCTCTCAGGGGGTGGGCGACGAGCAGTACTTC.